What follows are 27 T cell receptor beta chains derived from one specimen sequenced in a study of T cell responses to AZD1222 COVID-19 vaccine. Sequencing was performed with immunoSEQ multiplex PCR; in TCRdb, only in-frame clones are kept and a portion is missing. The sample has 130,000 or so clones, about 89% seen once. Sequencing was performed on peripheral blood, taken on day 0 of MenACWY control vaccination. These receptors were obtained from an adult in good health.

The gene calls are TRBV7-2 and TRBJ1-5, with D hard to call. This CDR3 is built from 15 residues. The V and J ends lost 0 bases and 4 bases respectively, with 10 bases between them. Looked up from germline, CDR1 is SGHTA and CDR2 is FQGNSA. CDR3 in amino acids: CASSLAGVRNQPQHF. The CDR3 DNA follows: TGTGCCAGCAGCTTAGCTGGGGTCCGTAATCAGCCCCAGCATTTT.

The chain combines TRBV5-6 with TRBJ2-1; 12 bases are a match to TRBD2. The germline V gene encodes CDR1 SGHDT and CDR2 YYEEEE. This CDR3 comprises 15 residues. The V segment lost 3 bases and the J segment 2 bases; nucleotides outside the gene matches: 0. The CDR3 region is CASSWTSGTYNEQFF. DNA for the CDR3: TGTGCCAGCAGCTGGACTAGCGGGACCTACAATGAGCAGTTCTTC.

V usage is TRBV9 and J usage is TRBJ1-5; possibly TRBD1 for D (5 bases). Trimming removed 0 bases from V and 0 bases from J, with 10 bases in between. This CDR3 comprises 16 residues. Germline CDR1 and CDR2: SGDLS and YYNGEE. The CDR3 protein is CASSVGSGASNQPQHF. For the CDR3, the DNA is TGTGCCAGCAGCGTAGGAAGCGGGGCTAGCAATCAGCCCCAGCATTTT.

The V call is TRBV4-1, the J call TRBJ1-5; TRBD1 agrees at 7 bases. After removal of 6 bases from V and 1 base from J, the junction contained 6 bases not matched to a gene. CDR3 length: 15 amino acids. The germline V gene encodes CDR1 MGHRA and CDR2 YSYEKL. CDR3 protein: CASRDTTGSNQPQHF. CDR3 nucleotide sequence: TGCGCCAGCAGGGATACGACAGGGAGCAATCAGCCCCAGCATTTT.

This clone was observed a single time. The V and J genes are TRBV27 and TRBJ2-5, with 10 positions matching TRBD2. J gave up 4 bases and V 5 bases, and 4 bases lay outside the gene matches. The CDR3 totals 14 residues. Germline V gene sequence: CDR1 MNHEY, CDR2 SMNVEV (reference sequence). DNA of the CDR3: TGTGCCAGCAGTCTTGGGACTAGCGTAGAGACCCAGTACTTC. Encoded protein: CASSLGTSVETQYF.

The J gene is TRBJ2-7, the V gene TRBV5-4; D not resolved. CDR1 is SGHNT, CDR2 YYREEE, per germline (reference sequence). Trimming took 4 bases from V and 2 from J, leaving 7 bases between them. CDR3 size: 12 residues. The CDR3 here is CASSLSPYEQYF. CDR3 DNA sequence: TGTGCCAGCAGCCTCTCCCCCTACGAGCAGTACTTC.

This clone is a singleton in its sample. Written as DNA, the CDR3 is TGTGCCAGCAGCCCGACTAGCGACACAGATACGCAGTATTTT. Encoded protein: CASSPTSDTDTQYF. The chain is built from TRBV7-3 and TRBJ2-3, with 8 nucleotides matching TRBD2. CDR3 length: 14 residues. The trim removed 5 bases at V and 2 bases at J, leaving 3 bases unmatched. The germline V gene encodes CDR1 SGHTA and CDR2 FQGTGA. The full variable domain, in which reference TRBV7-3 and TRBJ2-3 provide the parts outside the CDR3, is GAGVSQTPSNKVTEKGKYVELRCDPISGHTALYWYRQSLGQGPEFLIYFQGTGAADDSGLPNDRFFAVRPEGSVSTLKIQRTERGDSAVYLCASSPTSDTDTQYFGPGTRLTVL.

The V call is TRBV19, the J call TRBJ2-2; D gene ambiguous. V was trimmed by 5 bases and J by 5 bases, leaving 15 bases between them. The CDR3 has 15 amino acids. Per germline, CDR1 LNHDA and CDR2 SQIVND (reference sequence). The CDR3 reads CASSLYPGATGELFF. Written as DNA, the CDR3 is TGTGCCAGTAGTCTATACCCAGGAGCGACCGGGGAGCTGTTTTTT.

This clone came up once. V is TRBV6-5 and J is TRBJ1-1; D gene unclear. This CDR3 region has 15 residues. Trimming left V 5 bases short and J 1 base short, with 14 bases between. Looked up from germline, CDR1 is MNHEY and CDR2 is SVGAGI. The CDR3: CASSLQLDKNTEAFF. The CDR3 bases are TGTGCCAGCAGTCTACAACTAGATAAGAACACTGAAGCTTTCTTT.

The chain uses TRBV4-2 and TRBJ2-1, with D uncertain. This CDR3 spans 18 amino acids. Trimming took off 0 bases at V and 2 bases at J, with 17 bases between the two ends. Germline lookup yields CDR1 LGHNA and CDR2 YNFKEQ. In nucleotides, the CDR3 is TGTGCCAGCAGCCAAGAGGAAGTCGGCCAGTGGGCCTACAATGAGCAGTTCTTC. Translated, it gives CASSQEEVGQWAYNEQFF.

This chain links TRBV9 with TRBJ2-5; no definite D call. Germline V CDR1 and CDR2: SGDLS, YYNGEE. V lost 0 bases and J lost 0, with 6 bases in between. The CDR3 totals 14 residues. The CDR3 here is CASSVGPNQETQYF. The CDR3 bases are TGTGCCAGCAGCGTAGGGCCAAACCAAGAGACCCAGTACTTC.

The chain couples TRBV21-1 to TRBJ2-3; the D segment call TRBD2 is taken from the table without a DNA check. TRBV21-1 represents a pseudogene. The CDR3 length is 17 residues. The CDR3 nucleotides are TGTGCCAGCAGCAAACTGAGTAGCGGGAGGCTCGCAGATACGCAGTATTTT. Protein sequence: CASSKLSSGRLADTQYF.

This sequence joins TRBV19 and TRBJ2-2; tentatively, D is TRBD2 (7 bases). The germline gives CDR1 LNHDA, CDR2 SQIVND (reference sequence). CDR3 length equals 15 residues. The CDR3 region has the DNA TGTGCGGTAGGGGGGGCTAGCGGCTTCACCGGGGAGCTGTTTTTT. Its translation is CAVGGASGFTGELFF.

This sequence joins TRBV18 and TRBJ2-2; TRBD2 agrees at 7 bases. Germline V gene sequence: CDR1 KGHSH, CDR2 LQKENI. J lost 5 bases, V lost 2 bases, and 2 bases had no gene match. The CDR3 is made up of 14 amino acids. CDR3 region: CASSPIGGTGELFF. Here the CDR3 DNA reads TGTGCCAGCTCACCAATCGGGGGGACCGGGGAGCTGTTTTTT.

The V and J genes are TRBV2 and TRBJ1-5; tentative D call: TRBD1 (6 bases). Germline values: CDR1 SNHLY, CDR2 FYNNEI. The CDR3 has 14 amino acids. V gave up 5 bases and J gave up 7 bases, with 15 bases separating them. The CDR3 protein is CASSTYRASQPQHF. CDR3 sequence (DNA): TGTGCCAGCAGTACGTACAGGGCATCACAGCCCCAGCATTTT.

The V call is TRBV6-5, the J call TRBJ1-2; 7 bases fit TRBD1. This CDR3 has 15 residues. Trimming cost V 6 bases and J 7 bases; bases outside gene matches: 14. Germline CDR1 reads MNHEY; CDR2 reads SVGAGI. CDR3: CASSPPTTTGSGYTF. CDR3 in DNA: TGTGCCAGCAGCCCCCCAACCACGACAGGGAGTGGCTACACCTTC.

The chain recombines TRBV10-3 with TRBJ1-1; weak D call: TRBD1 (5 bases). Trimming left V 5 bases short and J 4 bases short, with 8 bases between. Germline CDR1 and CDR2: ENHRY and SYGVKD. The CDR3 length is 12 residues. The CDR3 here is CAISPGRTEAFF. DNA of the CDR3: TGTGCCATCAGTCCGGGACGCACTGAAGCTTTCTTT.

The chain couples TRBV29-1 to TRBJ1-2; D is undetermined. In germline, CDR1 is SQVTM, CDR2 ANQGSEA. This CDR3 contains 13 residues. The V gene lost 3 bases and the J gene lost 0 bases, with 8 bases spanning the gap. CDR3 sequence (DNA): TGCAGCGTTGAGCTGGGTTCTAACTATGGCTACACCTTC. Translating it yields CSVELGSNYGYTF.

Turning to this clone: The sample holds other DNA sequences that translate to the same CDR3. V and J are TRBV5-1 and TRBJ1-3; D ambiguous. Trimming pared 0 bases from V and 1 base from J, leaving 8 bases between. This CDR3 has 15 residues. Germline CDR1 SGHRS, CDR2 YFSETQ. The CDR3 DNA reads as TGCGCCAGCAGCTTGGTGGGAGGGTCTGGAAACACCATATATTTT. Amino acid sequence: CASSLVGGSGNTIYF.

This clone was recorded once. This chain connects TRBV19 to TRBJ2-3, with 9 bases identical to TRBD1. This CDR3 is 16 amino acids long. Unmatched junction bases numbered 6, after V lost 3 bases and J lost 2 bases. The V gene's germline CDR1 is LNHDA and CDR2 SQIVND (reference sequence). The CDR3 region is CASSIGQGFFTDTQYF. The CDR3 nucleotides read TGTGCCAGTAGTATCGGACAGGGGTTTTTCACAGATACGCAGTATTTT.

The chain employs TRBV27 and TRBJ1-5; no clear D. V gave up 0 bases and J gave up 2 bases, with 8 bases separating them. Germline V gene sequence: CDR1 MNHEY, CDR2 SMNVEV (reference sequence). The CDR3 consists of 15 residues. The CDR3 spells CASSLSNIRNQPQHF. In DNA, the CDR3 is TGTGCCAGCAGTTTATCGAATATTCGCAATCAGCCCCAGCATTTT.

The chain employs TRBV11-3 and TRBJ2-1, with D perhaps given as TRBD1 or TRBD2 (5 bases each). Germline V gives CDR1 SGHNT, CDR2 YENEEA. Trimming took off 3 bases at V and 9 bases at J, with 21 bases between the two ends. CDR3 size: 16 residues. The CDR3 sequence is CASSFFGAPKAGEQFF. CDR3 DNA sequence: TGTGCCAGCAGCTTCTTCGGGGCGCCCAAGGCCGGTGAGCAGTTCTTC.

There are a few counts of this clone. The CDR3 protein is CASSQVIGSTDTQYF. CDR3 nucleotide sequence: TGTGCCAGCAGCCAGGTGATTGGGAGCACAGATACGCAGTATTTT. This sequence joins TRBV4-2 and TRBJ2-3; D is undetermined. Germline V gives CDR1 LGHNA, CDR2 YNFKEQ. The CDR3 spans 15 residues. Trimming stripped 3 bases from V and 0 bases from J, with 10 bases between.

This rearrangement joins TRBV7-9 to TRBJ2-5; D possibly corresponds to TRBD1 (6 bases). Germline V gene sequence: CDR1 SEHNR, CDR2 FQNEAQ (reference sequence). Trimming removed 3 bases from V and 1 base from J, with 12 bases in between. This CDR3 has 15 residues. Here the CDR3 DNA reads TGTGCCAGCAGCTTGGGGGACAAGCCCCAAGAGACCCAGTACTTC. Translation: CASSLGDKPQETQYF.

V usage is TRBV5-8 and J usage is TRBJ2-7; no reliable D call. Deletions cut 1 base from V and 7 bases from J, with 3 bases between. Germline CDR1 and CDR2: SGHTS and YDEGEE. The CDR3 is 10 amino acids. The CDR3 loop reads CASSLSEQYF. CDR3 coding DNA: TGTGCCAGCAGCTTGAGTGAGCAGTACTTC.

The rearrangement joins TRBV27 to TRBJ1-6, with a possible D match to TRBD1 (6 bases). The germline V gene has CDR1 MNHEY and CDR2 SMNVEV (reference sequence). The CDR3 covers 16 residues. Trimming took off 2 bases at V and 7 bases at J, with 15 bases between the two ends. The CDR3 region is CASSLPMGGPNSPLHF. DNA for the CDR3: TGTGCCAGCAGTTTACCCATGGGGGGCCCAAATTCACCCCTCCACTTT.

V is TRBV10-2 and J is TRBJ1-1; unclear D gene. Germline V lookup: CDR1 WSHSY, CDR2 SAAADI. V was clipped by 2 bases and J by 3 bases, with 10 bases between them. This CDR3 is 14 amino acids long. The CDR3 loop reads CASSEVKRYTEAFF. CDR3 nucleotide sequence: TGCGCCAGCAGTGAGGTGAAGAGATACACTGAAGCTTTCTTT.